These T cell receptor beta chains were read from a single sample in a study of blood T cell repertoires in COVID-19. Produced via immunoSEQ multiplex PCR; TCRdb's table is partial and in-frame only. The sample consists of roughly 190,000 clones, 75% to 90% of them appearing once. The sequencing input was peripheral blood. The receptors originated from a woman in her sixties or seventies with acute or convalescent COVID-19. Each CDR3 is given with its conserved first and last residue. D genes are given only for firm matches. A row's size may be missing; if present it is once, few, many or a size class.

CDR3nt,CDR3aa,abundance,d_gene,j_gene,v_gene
TGTGCCTGGAGGACAGAAGAGACCCAGTACTTC,CAWRTEETQYF,.,.,TRBJ2-5,TRBV30
TGTGCCAGCAGCGCGGGAACCGGGACAGGGATACATGGCTACACCTTC,CASSAGTGTGIHGYTF,few,TRBD1,TRBJ1-2,TRBV5-4
TGTGCCAGCAGTTTGAACAGGGAAATGTCGGCTTTCTTT,CASSLNREMSAFF,.,.,TRBJ1-1,TRBV12-3/TRBV12-4
TGTGCCAGCAGCCCCTCTTCTAACTATGGCTACACCTTC,CASSPSSNYGYTF,.,.,TRBJ1-2,TRBV7-3
TGTGCCAGCAGTGCATTGGGCTATGAAAAACTGTTTTTT,CASSALGYEKLFF,.,.,TRBJ1-4,TRBV2
TGCGCCAGCAGCTTGGTAGGCGTAGCGGGAGGGCCTGAAAACATTCAGTACTTC,CASSLVGVAGGPENIQYF,.,TRBD2,TRBJ2-4,TRBV5-1
TGTGCCAGCAGCTTAGGTGGGACAGGCCCCTTTCAGAGGCAGTTCTTC,CASSLGGTGPFQRQFF,.,TRBD1,TRBJ2-1,TRBV11-1
TGTGCCAGCAGCGGATGGACAGAGAACACTGAAGCTTTCTTT,CASSGWTENTEAFF,.,.,TRBJ1-1,TRBV3-1/TRBV3-2
TGTGCCAGCAGTTTTCAGGGGGACACTGAAGCTTTCTTT,CASSFQGDTEAFF,once,TRBD1,TRBJ1-1,TRBV12-3/TRBV12-4
TGCGCCAGCAGCTCGGGACTAGCGGGAAATAATGAGCAGTTCTTC,CASSSGLAGNNEQFF,.,TRBD2,TRBJ2-1,TRBV5-1
TGTGCCAGCAGTGAGAGGGGCCGGGGGGCCCAGTACTTC,CASSERGRGAQYF,.,TRBD2,TRBJ2-5,TRBV6-1
TGTGCCAGCAGTGAAGCGGCCTCTTGGAGCAATCAGCCCCAGCATTTT,CASSEAASWSNQPQHF,.,.,TRBJ1-5,TRBV2
TGTGCCAGCAGCCCTTTGGGGGCAGGGAGCCGCGGCTACACCTTC,CASSPLGAGSRGYTF,many,.,TRBJ1-2,TRBV5-5
TGCGCCAGCAGCTTGGCCGATAACCTAAACACTGAAGCTTTCTTT,CASSLADNLNTEAFF,.,.,TRBJ1-1,TRBV5-1
TGTGCCACCAGTGATGGAGTTCAAGAGACCCAGTACTTC,CATSDGVQETQYF,.,.,TRBJ2-5,TRBV24-1
TGTGCCAGCAGCGATCACAGGAGCTCTGGGGCCAACGTCCTGACTTTC,CASSDHRSSGANVLTF,.,.,TRBJ2-6,TRBV7-9
TGTGCCAGCACCGACCTCGGGACTACCCAAGAGACCCAGTACTTC,CASTDLGTTQETQYF,.,TRBD2,TRBJ2-5,TRBV28
TGTGCCAGCAACGGACAGGGGGAATCTGAAGCTTTCTTT,CASNGQGESEAFF,.,TRBD1,TRBJ1-1,TRBV2
TGTGCCAGCAGCACCGGACTAGCGGGAGTGGGTCAGTACTTC,CASSTGLAGVGQYF,.,TRBD2,TRBJ2-7,TRBV5-4
TGTGCCAGCAGCGGACACATGAACACTGAAGCTTTCTTT,CASSGHMNTEAFF,.,.,TRBJ1-1,TRBV7-9
TGTGCCAGTAGTATAGGTTTTCCGGGGAAAGAGACCCAGTACTTC,CASSIGFPGKETQYF,few,.,TRBJ2-5,TRBV19
TGTGCCAGCAGTACCAGGACAGGGGACTATGGCTACACCTTC,CASSTRTGDYGYTF,.,TRBD1,TRBJ1-2,TRBV6-2/TRBV6-3
TGTGCCAGCAGCCCCTCGGGACAGGGATACAATGAGCAGTTCTTC,CASSPSGQGYNEQFF,few,TRBD1,TRBJ2-1,TRBV9
TGTGCCAGCAGCTCCCCGGGACATCGGAACACTGAAGCTTTCTTT,CASSSPGHRNTEAFF,.,.,TRBJ1-1,TRBV5-8